Each of the 11 T cell receptor beta chains below was sequenced from the same sample in a study of blood T cells in healthy people across ages. Together with a sample-barcoded 5' primer, a J-beta primer mix was included in a second PCR lasting about 6 to 12 cycles. TCRdb reanalysed the 5' RACE reads using MiXCR and keeps one entry per CDR3 protein. The data show roughly 1,700,000 distinct CDR3 sequences, under 30% seen once. The material sequenced was blood. Receptors originate from a woman aged 30 to 39 in good health.

The V gene is TRBV6-2 or TRBV6-3, the J gene TRBJ2-5; D unresolved. The germline CDR1 and CDR2 sequences are MNHEY and SVGEGT. The CDR3 runs to 15 residues. Deletions cut 3 bases from V and 11 bases from J, with 22 bases between. CDR3 in amino acids: CASSYYGLRHNEQYF. CDR3 DNA sequence: TGTGCCAGCAGTTATTACGGGTTACGGCACAATGAGCAGTACTTC.

A few counts support this clonotype. One end of the junction is discordant with germline, which a read error may explain. The chain couples TRBV29-1 to TRBJ1-2; D ambiguous. The germline V gene has CDR1 SQVTM and CDR2 ANQGSEA. This CDR3 is 12 amino acids long. CDR3 coding DNA: TGCAGCGTTGTTACCCCGGCAGATGGCTGCACCTTC. This sequence encodes CSVVTPADGCTF.

This clonotype turned up a few times. The chain joins TRBV2 to TRBJ2-7; 8 bases agree with TRBD1. The CDR3 loop spans 17 amino acids. CDR1 and CDR2 from the germline V gene are SNHLY and FYNNEI. V was pared by 4 bases and J by 0 bases, with 11 bases of the junction left unmatched. The CDR3 loop is CASSARRRGQSSYEQYF. The CDR3 DNA follows: TGTGCCAGCAGTGCCCGACGCAGGGGGCAAAGCTCCTACGAGCAGTACTTC. Based on the CDR3 plus reference TRBV2 and TRBJ2-7, the full variable domain is EPEVTQTPSHQVTQMGQEVILRCVPISNHLYFYWYRQILGQKVEFLVSFYNNEISEKSEIFDDQFSVERPDGSNFTLKIRSTKLEDSAMYFCASSARRRGQSSYEQYFGPGTRLTVT.

This clonotype has just one count. The chain employs TRBV2 and TRBJ1-1; tentative D call: TRBD1 (6 bases). Germline values: CDR1 SNHLY, CDR2 FYNNEI. Trimming took off 7 bases at V and 1 base at J, with 10 bases between the two ends. This CDR3 region has 13 residues. In DNA, the CDR3 is TGTGCCAGCACCCCACAGGGGAACACTGAAGCTTTCTTT. It yields the protein CASTPQGNTEAFF.

This clonotype was detected a few times. The junction differs from germline at one of its ends, possibly a read error. The gene calls are TRBV29-1 and TRBJ2-6; 7 nucleotides agree with TRBD1. This CDR3 is built from 19 residues. CDR1 SQVTM and CDR2 ANQGSEA come from the germline V gene. This CDR3 is CSVEGTKAEGGSGPNVLTF. The CDR3 DNA reads as TGCAGCGTTGAAGGGACAAAGGCCGAAGGGGGCTCTGGGCCCAACGTCCTGACTTTC.

This clonotype was found a few times. This chain links TRBV7-9 with TRBJ2-7; D uncertain. Germline assignment: CDR1 SEHNR and CDR2 FQNEAQ (reference sequence). Trimming took off 5 bases at V and 3 bases at J, with 14 bases between the two ends. There are 14 residues in the CDR3. CDR3 sequence reads: CASSQTGRSYEQYF. CDR3 coding DNA: TGTGCCAGCAGCCAGACGGGTCGTAGCTACGAGCAGTACTTC.

This chain uses TRBV5-1 with TRBJ1-2; possible D gene TRBD1, 5 bases. Deletions cut 3 bases from V and 6 bases from J, with 21 bases between. Per the germline V gene, CDR1 is SGHRS and CDR2 is YFSETQ. This CDR3 is built from 16 residues. CDR3 residues: CASSSPREGIVDGYTF. As DNA, the CDR3 is TGCGCCAGCAGCTCGCCTCGAGAGGGGATAGTTGATGGCTACACCTTC.

The rearrangement uses TRBV30 and TRBJ1-1; a possible D gene is TRBD1 (5 bases). Between the trimmed V and J ends, which lost 0 bases and 4 bases, there was a span of 12 bases. CDR1 and CDR2 (germline): GTSNPN, SVGIG (reference sequence). The CDR3 loop spans 14 amino acids. CDR3 DNA sequence: TGTGCCTGGAGTGTACGAGGGGTCAGCACTGAAGCTTTCTTT. Protein: CAWSVRGVSTEAFF.

The chain links TRBV6-2 or TRBV6-3 to TRBJ2-1; D is possibly TRBD1 (5 bases). This CDR3 contains 10 residues. V lost 5 bases, J lost 15 bases, and 11 bases lay in between. Germline V gene lookup returns CDR1 MNHEY and CDR2 SVGEGT. CDR3 DNA: TGTGCCAGCAGTGACAGTCTTTTGTTCTTC. Its protein product is CASSDSLLFF.

This sequence joins TRBV5-5 and TRBJ1-4; a possible D gene is TRBD1 (5 bases). Germline CDR1 SGHKS, CDR2 YYEKEE (reference sequence). There are 17 residues in the CDR3. V was pared by 4 bases and J by 5 bases, with 21 bases between. The DNA of the CDR3 is TGTGCCAGCAGCCCCCCGATGGGAGCAGGGAAGAATGAAAAACTGTTTTTT. Residues: CASSPPMGAGKNEKLFF. The full variable domain, with the rest looked up from reference TRBV5-5 and TRBJ1-4, is DAGVTQSPTHLIKTRGQQVTLRCSPISGHKSVSWYQQVLGQGPQFIFQYYEKEERGRGNFPDRFSARQFPNYSSELNVNALLLGDSALYLCASSPPMGAGKNEKLFFGSGTQLSVL.

This clonotype was seen only once. This may arise from a read error, as a much more abundant clone is one base away. The V gene is TRBV6-5, the J gene TRBJ2-3; TRBD1 is a possible D gene (6 bases). The CDR3 totals 15 residues. V was shortened by 1 base and J by 1 base, with 9 bases between the two germline ends. The germline V gene encodes CDR1 MNHEY and CDR2 SVGAGI. DNA of the CDR3: TGTGCCAGCAGTTACTTCGGGACACGCACAGATACGCAGTATTTT. Amino acids: CASSYFGTRTDTQYF.